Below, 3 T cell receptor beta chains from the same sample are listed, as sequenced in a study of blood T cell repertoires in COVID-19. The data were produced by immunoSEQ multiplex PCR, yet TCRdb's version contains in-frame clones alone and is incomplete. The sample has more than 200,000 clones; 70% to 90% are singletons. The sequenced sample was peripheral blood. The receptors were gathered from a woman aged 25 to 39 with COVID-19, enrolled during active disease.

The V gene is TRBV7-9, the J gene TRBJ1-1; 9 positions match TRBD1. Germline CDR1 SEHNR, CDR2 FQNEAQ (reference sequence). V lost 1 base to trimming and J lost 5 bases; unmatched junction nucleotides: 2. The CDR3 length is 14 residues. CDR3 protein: CASSLEGQGTEAFF. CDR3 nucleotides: TGTGCCAGCAGCTTAGAGGGACAGGGTACTGAAGCTTTCTTT.

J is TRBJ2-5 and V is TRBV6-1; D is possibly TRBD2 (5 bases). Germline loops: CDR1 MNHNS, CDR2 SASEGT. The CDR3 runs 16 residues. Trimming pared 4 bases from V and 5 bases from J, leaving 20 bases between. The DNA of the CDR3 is TGTGCCAGCAGTGTAAAATCGGGGATCTTGTCCGAGACCCAGTACTTC. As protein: CASSVKSGILSETQYF.

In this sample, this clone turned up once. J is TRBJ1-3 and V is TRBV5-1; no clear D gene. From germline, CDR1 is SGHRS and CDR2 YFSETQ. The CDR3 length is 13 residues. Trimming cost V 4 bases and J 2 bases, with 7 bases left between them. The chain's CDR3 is CASSIEAGNTIYF. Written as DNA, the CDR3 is TGCGCCAGCAGCATAGAGGCTGGAAACACCATATATTTT.